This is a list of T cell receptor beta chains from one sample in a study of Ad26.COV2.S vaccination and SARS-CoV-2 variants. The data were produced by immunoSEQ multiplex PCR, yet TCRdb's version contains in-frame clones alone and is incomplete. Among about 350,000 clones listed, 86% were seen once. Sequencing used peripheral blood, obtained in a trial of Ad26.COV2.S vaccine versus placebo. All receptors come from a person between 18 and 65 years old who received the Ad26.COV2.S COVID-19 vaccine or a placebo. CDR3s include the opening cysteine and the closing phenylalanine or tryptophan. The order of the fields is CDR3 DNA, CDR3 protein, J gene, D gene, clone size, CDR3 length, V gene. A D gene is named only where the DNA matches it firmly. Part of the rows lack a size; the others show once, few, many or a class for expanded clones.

cdr3_nt: TGTGCCAGCAGCTACGGGACTAGCGGGTGGGAGACCCAGTACTTC
cdr3_aa: CASSYGTSGWETQYF
j_call: TRBJ2-5
d_call: TRBD2
clone_size: once
cdr3_length: 15
v_call: TRBV7-2

cdr3_nt: TGTGCCACCATGACGGATGAGTTTAATCCCTACGAGCAGTACTTC
cdr3_aa: CATMTDEFNPYEQYF
j_call: TRBJ2-7
d_call: NA
clone_size: NA
cdr3_length: 15
v_call: TRBV24-1

cdr3_nt: TGTGCCAGCAGCTTAGTATCTGGCGGGAGTTTAGATGAGCAGTTCTTC
cdr3_aa: CASSLVSGGSLDEQFF
j_call: TRBJ2-1
d_call: TRBD2
clone_size: NA
cdr3_length: 16
v_call: TRBV7-2

cdr3_nt: TGTGCCAGCCAGCCACAGGGTAGATTGCTCCCCACTGAAGCTTTCTTT
cdr3_aa: CASQPQGRLLPTEAFF
j_call: TRBJ1-1
d_call: NA
clone_size: NA
cdr3_length: 16
v_call: TRBV19

cdr3_nt: TGTGCCAGCTCTCAAGGACAGAACTACAATGAGCAGTTCTTC
cdr3_aa: CASSQGQNYNEQFF
j_call: TRBJ2-1
d_call: NA
clone_size: once
cdr3_length: 14
v_call: TRBV18

cdr3_nt: TGTGCCAGCAGCTTAGGTACCTACAATGAGCAGTTCTTC
cdr3_aa: CASSLGTYNEQFF
j_call: TRBJ2-1
d_call: NA
clone_size: few
cdr3_length: 13
v_call: TRBV11-2

cdr3_nt: TGTGCCTGGAGTGTTGTTCGGGCCGGGGAGCTGTTTTTT
cdr3_aa: CAWSVVRAGELFF
j_call: TRBJ2-2
d_call: NA
clone_size: many
cdr3_length: 13
v_call: TRBV30

cdr3_nt: TGTGCCAGCAGTCGGGGGTTCTTGTACGAGCAGTACTTC
cdr3_aa: CASSRGFLYEQYF
j_call: TRBJ2-7
d_call: NA
clone_size: NA
cdr3_length: 13
v_call: TRBV27

cdr3_nt: TGTGCCAGCACCTCTTTGGTGTATGGCTACACCTTC
cdr3_aa: CASTSLVYGYTF
j_call: TRBJ1-2
d_call: NA
clone_size: NA
cdr3_length: 12
v_call: TRBV13

cdr3_nt: TGTGCCAGCAGCCTAGGACAGCATCAGCCCCAGCATTTT
cdr3_aa: CASSLGQHQPQHF
j_call: TRBJ1-5
d_call: NA
clone_size: NA
cdr3_length: 13
v_call: TRBV2

cdr3_nt: TGTGCCAGCACCCGACAGGGGGAGGATACGCAGTATTTT
cdr3_aa: CASTRQGEDTQYF
j_call: TRBJ2-3
d_call: TRBD1
clone_size: NA
cdr3_length: 13
v_call: TRBV6-5

cdr3_nt: TGCGCCAGCAGCTTGGCCGCGGCAGGGACTGAAGCTTTCTTT
cdr3_aa: CASSLAAAGTEAFF
j_call: TRBJ1-1
d_call: NA
clone_size: NA
cdr3_length: 14
v_call: TRBV5-1

cdr3_nt: TGTGCCAGCAGTACGGCCCCCCGACAGGGGCGAGCTTTCTTT
cdr3_aa: CASSTAPRQGRAFF
j_call: TRBJ1-1
d_call: TRBD1
clone_size: NA
cdr3_length: 14
v_call: TRBV6-5

cdr3_nt: TGTGCCAGCAGTATGGGAGGGCGGGGCTCCTACAATGAGCAGTTCTTC
cdr3_aa: CASSMGGRGSYNEQFF
j_call: TRBJ2-1
d_call: TRBD2
clone_size: once
cdr3_length: 16
v_call: TRBV9